Presented here are 18 T cell receptor beta chains from one specimen sequenced in a study of shared clonotypes between healthy human individuals (dated by TCRdb to 2020 to 2021). The library was built by means of the immunoSEQ multiplex PCR assay. TCRdb retrieved this table from immuneACCESS and kept in-frame rearrangements only. Not all clones are present; in checked studies, unresolved V genes account for under half, and no reason is known for the remainder. The sample contains millions of clones, about 95% of them found a single time. The ten largest clones represent approximately 1.2% of the sample. For the CD8 naive samples, CD45RO-negative cells were positively selected for CCR7, yielding a CD45RA+CCR7+ population from which TemRA cells were excluded. Source material: naive CD8+ T cells sorted from blood. The cell subset or site label for this specimen denotes: CD45RA+CCR7+. These receptor sequences come from a man aged 18 to 35 in good health.

The V gene is TRBV5-5, the J gene TRBJ1-6; D not certain. The germline V gene has CDR1 SGHKS and CDR2 YYEKEE (reference sequence). Trimming took 0 bases from V and 10 from J, leaving 14 bases between them. This CDR3 has 15 amino acids. In DNA, the CDR3 is TGTGCCAGCAGCTTGGATTTAGGGTTGGTATCACCCCTCCACTTT. This codes for CASSLDLGLVSPLHF. The entire variable domain, with the rest obtained from reference TRBV5-5 and TRBJ1-6, is as follows: DAGVTQSPTHLIKTRGQQVTLRCSPISGHKSVSWYQQVLGQGPQFIFQYYEKEERGRGNFPDRFSARQFPNYSSELNVNALLLGDSALYLCASSLDLGLVSPLHFGNGTRLTVT.

This chain joins TRBV19 and TRBJ2-6; the match to TRBD1 covers 9 bases. The ends lost 5 bases at V and 11 bases at J; junction bases unmatched: 7. The CDR3 has 14 residues. CDR1 is LNHDA, CDR2 SQIVND, per germline (reference sequence). CDR3 nucleotide sequence: TGTGCCAGTAGTCCTCGGACAGGGGACGACGTCCTGACTTTC. Protein product: CASSPRTGDDVLTF.

The CDR3 region has the DNA TGTGCCAGCAGTTTCTCAGGGCAGGGAGACTCACCCCTCCACTTT. Amino acid sequence: CASSFSGQGDSPLHF. The V and J genes are TRBV28 and TRBJ1-6; the D gene is possibly TRBD1 (5 bases). Germline V CDR1 and CDR2: MDHEN, SYDVKM. V dropped 3 bases and J dropped 10 bases, with 16 bases sitting between them. This CDR3 is 15 amino acids long. Full variable domain (rest looked up from reference TRBV28 and TRBJ1-6): DVKVTQSSRYLVKRTGEKVFLECVQDMDHENMFWYRQDPGLGLRLIYFSYDVKMKEKGDIPEGYSVSREKKERFSLILESASTNQTSMYLCASSFSGQGDSPLHFGNGTRLTVT.

V and J are TRBV4-1 and TRBJ2-7; possibly TRBD2 for D (5 bases). The CDR3 loop spans 15 amino acids. In germline, CDR1 is MGHRA, CDR2 YSYEKL. The V end lost 0 bases, the J end lost 0 bases, and 9 bases lay between the germline ends. The DNA for the CDR3 is TGCGCCAGCAGCCAAGAGGACTGGAGCTCCTACGAGCAGTACTTC. Its translation: CASSQEDWSSYEQYF.

The CDR3 here is CASSLGDGTYEQYF. CDR3 nucleotide sequence: TGCGCCAGCAGCTTGGGGGACGGAACCTACGAGCAGTACTTC. The chain couples TRBV5-1 to TRBJ2-7, with D perhaps assigned TRBD1 or TRBD2 (5 bases each). V lost 0 bases, J lost 2 bases, and 9 bases lay in between. This CDR3 spans 14 amino acids. Germline CDR1 reads SGHRS; CDR2 reads YFSETQ.

This clone showed up just once. V gene TRBV7-6 combines with J gene TRBJ2-7; D ambiguous. The V gene lost 1 base and the J gene lost 1 base, with 11 bases spanning the gap. The CDR3 covers 15 residues. Per germline, CDR1 SGHVS and CDR2 FNYEAQ. CDR3 amino acids: CASSLVVRGSYEQYF. The CDR3 DNA follows: TGTGCCAGCAGCTTAGTAGTCCGCGGTTCCTACGAGCAGTACTTC.

This sequence joins TRBV29-1 and TRBJ1-1; TRBD1 is a possible D gene (5 bases). There are 14 residues in the CDR3. V lost 6 bases to trimming and J lost 0 bases, with 14 bases between them. Germline-derived CDR1 and CDR2 are SQVTM and ANQGSEA. The CDR3 bases are TGCAGCGTGGTGGGGCGAGGGATGAACACTGAAGCTTTCTTT. It yields the protein CSVVGRGMNTEAFF.

The rearrangement joins TRBV27 to TRBJ2-7, with TRBD1 matching over 7 bases. The CDR3 contains 15 residues. J gave up 2 bases and V 6 bases, and 10 bases lay outside the gene matches. The V gene's germline CDR1 is MNHEY and CDR2 SMNVEV (reference sequence). The CDR3 spells CASSPTGDSPYEQYF. CDR3 coding DNA: TGTGCCAGCAGCCCTACCGGGGACAGCCCCTACGAGCAGTACTTC.

The chain uses TRBV7-2 and TRBJ2-1; no definite D call. The germline CDR1 and CDR2 sequences are SGHTA and FQGNSA. This CDR3 is 14 amino acids long. V lost 0 bases and J lost 8, with 11 bases in between. The CDR3 loop is CASSLAFRGYEQFF. DNA of the CDR3: TGTGCCAGCAGCTTAGCGTTTAGAGGTTATGAGCAGTTCTTC.

The V gene is TRBV4-1, the J gene TRBJ2-5, with 7 bases lining up with TRBD2. V lost 4 bases, J lost 5 bases, and 13 bases stayed unmatched. Germline loops: CDR1 MGHRA, CDR2 YSYEKL. This CDR3 comprises 16 residues. CDR3: CASSPLAEGSGETQYF. CDR3 nucleotide sequence: TGCGCCAGCAGCCCCCTAGCGGAGGGGAGCGGGGAGACCCAGTACTTC.

This clone was picked up a small number of times. The chain has TRBV6-5 and TRBJ1-2; 7 bases line up with TRBD1. This CDR3 is 15 amino acids long. CDR1 is MNHEY and CDR2 is SVGAGI in the germline V gene. V gave up 0 bases and J gave up 6 bases; unmatched junction bases: 7. CDR3 sequence (DNA): TGTGCCAGCAGTTACTCGATTACAGGGGAGGATGGCTACACCTTC. Translation gives CASSYSITGEDGYTF.

The rearrangement joins TRBV27 to TRBJ2-1; 11 positions match TRBD2. Germline CDR1 and CDR2: MNHEY and SMNVEV (reference sequence). This CDR3 region has 17 residues. Germline trimming cut 2 bases from V and 3 bases from J; bases unmatched to any gene: 6. CDR3 sequence reads: CASSLIPTSGVYNEQFF. In DNA form, the CDR3 reads TGTGCCAGCAGTTTAATCCCGACTAGCGGGGTCTACAATGAGCAGTTCTTC.

The chain couples TRBV27 to TRBJ2-7; unclear D gene. There are 14 residues in the CDR3. Germline CDR1 reads MNHEY; CDR2 reads SMNVEV (reference sequence). With 2 bases removed from V and 0 bases from J, the gap between germline ends came to 8 bases. This CDR3 is CASSLGRYSYEQYF. CDR3 bases: TGTGCCAGCAGTTTAGGCCGTTACTCCTACGAGCAGTACTTC.

This rearrangement joins TRBV5-6 to TRBJ2-2; the match to TRBD2 covers 7 bases. Germline V CDR1 and CDR2: SGHDT, YYEEEE. The ends lost 3 bases at V and 8 bases at J; junction bases unmatched: 7. This CDR3 contains 14 residues. CDR3 in DNA: TGTGCCAGCAGCTCGGGGAGCGGGGTTGGGGAGCTGTTTTTT. It translates to CASSSGSGVGELFF.

The chain employs TRBV7-8 and TRBJ2-1, with D unclear. This CDR3 has 14 amino acids. Trimming removed 6 bases at V and 6 bases at J, with 15 bases between. Germline-derived CDR1 and CDR2 are SGHVS and FQNEAQ. The CDR3 sequence: CASRMRFDSNEQFF. The CDR3 nucleotides are TGTGCCAGCAGAATGCGATTTGATAGCAATGAGCAGTTCTTC.

V usage is TRBV19 and J usage is TRBJ1-2; D gene ambiguous. The V end was cut by 3 bases, the J end by 4 bases, with 15 bases between. Germline assignment: CDR1 LNHDA and CDR2 SQIVND (reference sequence). This CDR3 contains 15 residues. CDR3 DNA sequence: TGTGCCAGTAGTATTCCGGCCGAATTACCCTATGGCTACACCTTC. Translating it yields CASSIPAELPYGYTF.

The J gene is TRBJ1-3, the V gene TRBV2; D gene uncertain. CDR1 is SNHLY, CDR2 FYNNEI, per germline. This CDR3 has 17 amino acids. Trimming pared 10 bases from V and 0 bases from J, leaving 22 bases between. The CDR3 region is CATGGPGVQSSGNTIYF. The CDR3 region has the DNA TGTGCCACCGGCGGGCCCGGGGTACAAAGCTCTGGAAACACCATATATTTT.

The chain joins TRBV9 to TRBJ1-1; D possibly corresponds to TRBD1 (6 bases). From germline, CDR1 is SGDLS and CDR2 YYNGEE. V was clipped by 3 bases and J by 3 bases, with 12 bases between them. The length of the CDR3 is 14 residues. The CDR3 DNA sequence: TGTGCCAGCAGCGGAACAGGGCCGGACACTGAAGCTTTCTTT. Amino acids: CASSGTGPDTEAFF.